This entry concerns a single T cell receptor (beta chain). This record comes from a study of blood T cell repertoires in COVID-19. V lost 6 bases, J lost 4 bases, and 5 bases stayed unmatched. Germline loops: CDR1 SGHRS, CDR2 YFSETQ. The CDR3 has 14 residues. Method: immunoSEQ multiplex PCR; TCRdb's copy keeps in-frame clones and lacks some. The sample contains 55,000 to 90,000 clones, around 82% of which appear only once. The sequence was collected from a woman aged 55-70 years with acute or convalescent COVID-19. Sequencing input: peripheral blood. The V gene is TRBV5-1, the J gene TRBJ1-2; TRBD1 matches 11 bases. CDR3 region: CASKEGTGGYGYTF. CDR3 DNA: TGCGCCAGCAAAGAAGGGACAGGGGGCTATGGCTACACCTTC.